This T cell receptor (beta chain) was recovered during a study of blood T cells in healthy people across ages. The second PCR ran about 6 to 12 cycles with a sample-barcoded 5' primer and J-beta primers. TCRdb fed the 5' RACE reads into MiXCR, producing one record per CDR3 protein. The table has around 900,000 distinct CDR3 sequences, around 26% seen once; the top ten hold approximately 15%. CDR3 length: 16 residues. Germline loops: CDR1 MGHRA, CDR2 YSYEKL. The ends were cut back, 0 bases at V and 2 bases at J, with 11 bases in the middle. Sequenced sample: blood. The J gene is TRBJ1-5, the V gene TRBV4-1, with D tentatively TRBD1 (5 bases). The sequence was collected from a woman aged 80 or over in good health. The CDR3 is CASSQDPGGGNQPQHF. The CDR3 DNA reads TGCGCCAGCAGCCAAGACCCTGGGGGGGGCAATCAGCCCCAGCATTTT.